The 3 T cell receptor beta chains below were found in one sample sequenced in a study of graft-versus-host responses after intestinal transplantation. Which antigens these TCRs recognize remains unknown. Assay used: immunoSEQ multiplex PCR; TCRdb lists only in-frame clones, some missing. In the table there are roughly 75,000 clones, 90% to 95% of which are singletons. Source: unstimulated CD4+ T cells sorted from spleen or lymph node cells, taken before intestinal transplant. These receptors were obtained from a human donor who received an intestinal transplant.

The chain joins TRBV7-9 to TRBJ2-2, with 9 nucleotides matching TRBD1. This CDR3 has 16 residues. With 2 bases clipped from V and 1 base from J, the junction kept 2 bases outside the gene matches. CDR1 and CDR2 from the germline V gene are SEHNR and FQNEAQ (reference sequence). CDR3 sequence: CASSLRGQGNTGELFF. The CDR3 DNA reads as TGTGCCAGCAGCTTAAGGGGACAGGGGAACACCGGGGAGCTGTTTTTT.

On this clone: One junction end does not reproduce the germline sequence, and a read error may be involved. This rearrangement joins TRBV5-1 to TRBJ1-3, with D perhaps TRBD1 (6 bases). The CDR3 has 15 residues. Germline V lookup: CDR1 SGHRS, CDR2 YFSETQ. CDR3 residues: CASSLGAGSGNTIYF. For the CDR3, the DNA is TGCGCCAGCAGTTTGGGGGCAGGGTCTGGAAACACCATATATTTT.

The chain uses TRBV2 and TRBJ2-3; 7 bases match TRBD2. The CDR3 runs 13 residues. Germline V CDR1 and CDR2: SNHLY, FYNNEI. The trim removed 8 bases at V and 0 bases at J, leaving 2 bases unmatched. CDR3 DNA sequence: TGTGCCAGCGAAGCGGGGAGCACAGATACGCAGTATTTT. Amino acids: CASEAGSTDTQYF.